These T cell receptor beta chains were read from a single sample in a study of cytomegalovirus exposure and HLA in healthy donors. Assay: immunoSEQ multiplex PCR; the TCRdb copy retains only in-frame clones and omits some. The sample holds over 100,000 clones; less than 80% are singletons and the top ten take less than 4.5%. Sequenced sample: PBMCs. Receptors originate from a man aged 45 to 65 in good health and CMV-seropositive. Both conserved end residues are part of each CDR3. Fields, in order: V gene, CDR3 length, J gene, CDR3 protein.

TRBV27	15	TRBJ2-5	CASSLSQGVRETQYF
TRBV6-1	14	TRBJ1-1	CASSPYGQNTEAFF
TRBV11-3	16	TRBJ2-3	CASSLDGGAGTDTQYF
TRBV19	16	TRBJ1-6	CASSILTGGINSPLHF
TRBV5-6	16	TRBJ1-2	CASSLYRAGGACGYTF
TRBV5-6	15	TRBJ2-2	CASSLAGVYTGELFF
TRBV5-1	18	TRBJ2-1	CASSPAYPSGSSYNEQFF
TRBV10-2	14	TRBJ2-5	CASSTGTAGSTQYF
TRBV19	13	TRBJ2-5	CASSIGQAETQYF
TRBV2	14	.	CASSGPGLRYEQYF
TRBV6-5	13	TRBJ1-1	CASRPPGQIQAFF
TRBV9	15	TRBJ2-5	CASSPTRTGQETQYF
TRBV19	12	TRBJ1-5	CASSAGSQPQHF
TRBV7-2	14	TRBJ1-4	CASSSRQGREKLFF
TRBV29-1	13	TRBJ1-2	CSGLRDFGYGYTF
TRBV25-1	15	TRBJ1-2	CASSEYQQGVDGYTF
TRBV5-6	17	TRBJ1-6	CASSLPGQGARNSPFHF
TRBV7-8	11	TRBJ2-5	CASSSRETQYF
TRBV5-1	15	TRBJ1-1	CASSLGSLGDTEAFF
TRBV19	15	TRBJ2-7	CASSPPGTGGYEQYF
TRBV29-1	19	TRBJ2-7	CSATYLASRGQISSYEQYF
TRBV7-2	15	TRBJ2-7	CASSFRTSAPYEQYF
TRBV5-4	15	TRBJ1-6	CASSFQTGTNSPLHF
TRBV9	16	TRBJ2-3	CASNRGLGKRSDTQYF
TRBV25-1	14	TRBJ1-5	CASSEYSLNQPQHF
TRBV5-8	16	TRBJ1-4	CASSHQPGQINEKLFF
TRBV7-9	15	TRBJ2-2	CASSSPWQNTGELFF
TRBV6-5	13	TRBJ2-5	CASTTDRRETQYF
TRBV27	19	TRBJ1-2	CASSLSAPVGGGALDGYTF
TRBV4-1	12	TRBJ1-1	CASRGVSTEAFF
TRBV7-2	16	TRBJ1-6	CASSPRVSSYNSPLHF
TRBV27	14	TRBJ1-5	CASRGTGLNQPQHF
TRBV10-3	15	TRBJ1-5	CASQTEPGGNQPQHF
TRBV27	13	TRBJ1-5	CASSFKSNQPQHF
TRBV27	14	TRBJ2-5	CASSRIREQETQYF
TRBV6-1	14	TRBJ1-2	CASSEFGGDDGYTF
TRBV2	14	TRBJ1-1	CASNGAGGGTEAFF
TRBV5-5	12	TRBJ2-1	CASSLYSNEQFF
TRBV18	17	TRBJ2-2	CASSPRGTSGRTGELFF
TRBV2	15	TRBJ1-1	CASKHFRTGTTEAFF
TRBV7-9	14	TRBJ2-1	CASSVAGTRLEQFF
TRBV12-5	17	TRBJ2-6	CASGLSQGARGANVLTF
TRBV6-5	15	TRBJ1-1	CASSRTGTGVTEAFF
TRBV6-1	14	TRBJ2-5	CASRTVGGLETQYF